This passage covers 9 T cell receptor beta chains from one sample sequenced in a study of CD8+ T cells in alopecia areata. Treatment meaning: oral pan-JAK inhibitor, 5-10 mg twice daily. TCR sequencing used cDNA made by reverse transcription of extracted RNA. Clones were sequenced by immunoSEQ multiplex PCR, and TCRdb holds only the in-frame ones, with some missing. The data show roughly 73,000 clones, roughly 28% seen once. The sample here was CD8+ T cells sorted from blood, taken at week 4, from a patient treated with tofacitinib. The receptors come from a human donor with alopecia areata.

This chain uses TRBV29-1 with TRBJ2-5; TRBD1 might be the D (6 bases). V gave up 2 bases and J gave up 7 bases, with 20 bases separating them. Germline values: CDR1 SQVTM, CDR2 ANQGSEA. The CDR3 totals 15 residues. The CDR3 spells CSVELRTEPPGTQYF. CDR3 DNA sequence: TGCAGCGTTGAACTACGGACAGAGCCGCCAGGGACCCAGTACTTC.

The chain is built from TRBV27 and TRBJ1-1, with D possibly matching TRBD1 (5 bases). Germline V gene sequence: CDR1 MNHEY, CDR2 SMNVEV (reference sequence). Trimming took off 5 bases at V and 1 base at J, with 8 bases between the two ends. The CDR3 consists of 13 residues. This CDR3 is CASSRTGNTEAFF. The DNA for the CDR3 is TGTGCCAGCAGTAGAACAGGGAACACTGAAGCTTTCTTT.

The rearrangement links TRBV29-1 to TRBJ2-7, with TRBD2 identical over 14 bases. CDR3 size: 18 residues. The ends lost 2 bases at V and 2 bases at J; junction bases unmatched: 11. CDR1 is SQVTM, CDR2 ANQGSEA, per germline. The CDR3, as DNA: TGCAGCGTTGAAAAATGGACTAGCGGGAGGCCCACGACCTACGAGCAGTACTTC. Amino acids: CSVEKWTSGRPTTYEQYF.

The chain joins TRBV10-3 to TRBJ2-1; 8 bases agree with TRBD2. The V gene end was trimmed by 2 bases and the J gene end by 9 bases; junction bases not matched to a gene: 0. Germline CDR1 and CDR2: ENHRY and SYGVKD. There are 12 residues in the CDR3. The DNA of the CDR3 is TGTGCCATCAGTGAGGCGGGGGGTGAGCAGTTCTTC. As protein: CAISEAGGEQFF.

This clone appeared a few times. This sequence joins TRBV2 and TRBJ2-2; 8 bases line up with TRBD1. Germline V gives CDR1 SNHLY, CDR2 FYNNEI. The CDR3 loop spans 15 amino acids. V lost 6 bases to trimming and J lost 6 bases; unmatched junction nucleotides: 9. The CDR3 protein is CASRRRTGLPGELFF. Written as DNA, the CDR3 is TGTGCCAGCAGGAGACGGACAGGGCTCCCCGGGGAGCTGTTTTTT.

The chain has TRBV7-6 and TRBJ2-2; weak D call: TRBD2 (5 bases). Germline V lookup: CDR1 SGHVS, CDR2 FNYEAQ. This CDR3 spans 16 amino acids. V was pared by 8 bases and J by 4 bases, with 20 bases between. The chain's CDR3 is CASVEAGSLITGELFF. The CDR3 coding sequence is TGTGCCAGCGTCGAGGCGGGCTCGCTTATCACCGGGGAGCTGTTTTTT.

The CDR3 loop is CSALDRGRSGANVLTF. The CDR3 DNA follows: TGCAGCGCTCTGGACAGGGGGCGGTCTGGGGCCAACGTCCTGACTTTC. The chain uses TRBV29-1 and TRBJ2-6; 11 positions match TRBD1. CDR1 and CDR2 from the germline V gene are SQVTM and ANQGSEA. The CDR3 runs 16 residues. V was clipped by 7 bases and J by 1 base; unmatched bases: 6.

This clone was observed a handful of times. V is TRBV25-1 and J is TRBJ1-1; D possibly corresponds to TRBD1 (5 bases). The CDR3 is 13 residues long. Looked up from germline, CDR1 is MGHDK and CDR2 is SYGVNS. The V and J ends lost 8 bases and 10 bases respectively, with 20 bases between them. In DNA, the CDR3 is TGTGCCAGCCTACACCGGGACCGCCGGGGAGCTTTCTTT. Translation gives CASLHRDRRGAFF.

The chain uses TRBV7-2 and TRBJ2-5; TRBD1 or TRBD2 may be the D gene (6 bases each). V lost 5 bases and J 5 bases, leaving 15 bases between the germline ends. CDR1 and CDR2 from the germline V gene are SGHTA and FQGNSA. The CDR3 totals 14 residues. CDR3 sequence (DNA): TGTGCCAGCAGCCCAGGAGGGGGATTGGAGACCCAGTACTTC. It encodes CASSPGGGLETQYF.